What follows are 7 T cell receptor beta chains derived from one specimen sequenced in a study of a mutant IDH1 vaccine in newly diagnosed glioma. These receptors have no known antigen. Specified time point: week 35, safety follow-up. A single vaccine dose contained 300 ug of mutant IDH1 20-mer peptide, and topical imiquimod was used with it. Assay: immunoSEQ multiplex PCR; the TCRdb copy retains only in-frame clones and omits some. The sample consists of over 25,000 clones, 79% of them appearing once. This specimen consisted of PBMCs, obtained from a glioma patient whose treatment included an IDH1 peptide vaccine. Receptor source: a woman aged 25 to 39 with glioma. Some clones in this sample may be carry-over from other donors' samples.

The chain is built from TRBV5-1 and TRBJ2-7; possibly TRBD1 or TRBD2 for D (6 bases each). There are 15 residues in the CDR3. Germline V lookup: CDR1 SGHRS, CDR2 YFSETQ. Trimming shortened V by 0 bases and J by 4 bases, and 14 bases separated the two germline ends. CDR3 amino acids: CASSLGGGGFYEQYF. DNA for the CDR3: TGCGCCAGCAGCTTGGGAGGGGGAGGCTTTTACGAGCAGTACTTC.

This clone has just a few counts. The rearrangement links TRBV4-1 to TRBJ1-2; 7 bases are shared with TRBD1. CDR1 and CDR2 (germline): MGHRA, YSYEKL. The CDR3 runs to 16 residues. J lost 8 bases, V lost 4 bases, and 16 bases had no gene match. The CDR3 loop is CASSPTTTTGVQGYTF. CDR3 nucleotide sequence: TGCGCCAGCAGCCCTACTACCACAACAGGGGTGCAAGGCTACACCTTC.

The chain has TRBV18 and TRBJ1-5; 11 bases line up with TRBD1. CDR3 size: 14 residues. Germline assignment: CDR1 KGHSH and CDR2 LQKENI. V lost 5 bases and J lost 7; bases outside the gene matches: 4. The DNA of the CDR3 is TGTGCCAGCTCAGGACAGGGGGCCGAGCAGCCCCAGCATTTT. Its translation is CASSGQGAEQPQHF. Together with reference TRBV18 and TRBJ1-5, the CDR3 gives the full variable domain: NAGVMQNPRHLVRRRGQEARLRCSPMKGHSHVYWYRQLPEEGLKFMVYLQKENIIDESGMPKERFSAEFPKEGPSILRIQQVVRGDSAAYFCASSGQGAEQPQHFGDGTRLSIL.

This clone was found a few times. V gene TRBV10-1 combines with J gene TRBJ2-1, with 8 bases fitting TRBD2. Germline assignment: CDR1 WNHNN and CDR2 SYGVQD (reference sequence). Trimming cost V 5 bases and J 8 bases; bases outside gene matches: 8. The CDR3 spans 14 residues. This chain's CDR3 is CASSISGEGDEQFF. CDR3 DNA sequence: TGCGCCAGCAGTATTAGCGGGGAGGGCGATGAGCAGTTCTTC.

This clone occurred a few times. The chain couples TRBV2 to TRBJ1-4, with D uncertain. Trimming removed 3 bases from V and 7 bases from J, with 6 bases in between. This CDR3 is 12 amino acids long. CDR1 SNHLY and CDR2 FYNNEI come from the germline V gene. The CDR3 coding sequence is TGTGCCAGCAGTGAGACTGGTGAAAAACTGTTTTTT. It codes for CASSETGEKLFF.

The rearrangement uses TRBV5-1 and TRBJ2-1; TRBD1 aligns across 9 bases. There are 17 residues in the CDR3. Per germline, CDR1 SGHRS and CDR2 YFSETQ. V shed 0 bases and J 3 bases; nucleotides not matched to a gene: 7. The CDR3 region is CASSLVPRDRDYNEQFF. CDR3 DNA sequence: TGCGCCAGCAGCTTGGTCCCCCGGGACAGGGACTACAATGAGCAGTTCTTC. Using reference TRBV5-1 and TRBJ2-1 for the parts outside the CDR3, the full variable domain is KAGVTQTPRYLIKTRGQQVTLSCSPISGHRSVSWYQQTPGQGLQFLFEYFSETQRNKGNFPGRFSGRQFSNSRSEMNVSTLELGDSALYLCASSLVPRDRDYNEQFFGPGTRLTVL.

This clone was counted between two and nine times. The chain carries TRBV2 and TRBJ1-5; D unclear. Per germline, CDR1 SNHLY and CDR2 FYNNEI. Between the trimmed V and J ends, which lost 2 bases and 6 bases, there was a span of 11 bases. The CDR3 contains 14 residues. Here the CDR3 DNA reads TGTGCCAGCAGTGAATGGCCCGGGGTTCAGCCCCAGCATTTT. Translated: CASSEWPGVQPQHF.